A selection of T cell receptor beta chains follows, all from one sample in a study of blood T cells in healthy people across ages. TCRdb reanalysed the 5' RACE reads using MiXCR and keeps one entry per CDR3 protein. Altogether hundreds of thousands of distinct CDR3 sequences are present, roughly three fifths being singletons, with the ten largest covering over 30%. Sample: blood. The receptors originated from a man aged 55-75 years in good health. CDR3s leave out the opening cysteine and the closing phenylalanine or tryptophan. Size tells how often a clone was seen (once, few, many) or the class of an expanded clone, and some rows leave it out.

clone_size j_call v_call cdr3_aa
. TRBJ2-3 TRBV2 ASSDHRGTQY
. TRBJ2-1 TRBV6-6 ASRVAGDYNEQF
. TRBJ1-4 TRBV7-8 ASSRGGFEKLF
. TRBJ2-5 TRBV6-1 ASSIRALYQETQY
. TRBJ1-5 TRBV6-1 ASSPGQVNQPQH
many TRBJ2-6 TRBV10-3 AISESGLSGANVLT
. TRBJ2-3 TRBV20-1 SAHRRSSTDTQY
. TRBJ1-2 TRBV5-1 ASSLSPGQGFDGYT
few TRBJ2-7 TRBV12-5 ASGPYEGIAAYEQY
. TRBJ2-7 TRBV18 ASSRTGVDYEQY
. TRBJ2-7 TRBV12-3/TRBV12-4 ASSLRRTGEEQY
few TRBJ2-7 TRBV20-1 SARRQGGPYEQY
. TRBJ1-2 TRBV6-1 ATFLHRGDHLSNYGYT
. TRBJ1-5 TRBV6-5 ASRLKGALNQPQH
. TRBJ1-4 TRBV18 ASARTVGGTNEKLF
. TRBJ2-3 TRBV12-3/TRBV12-4 ASRPGLAGSTDTQY
. TRBJ1-2 TRBV3-1 ASSNYEGYT
. TRBJ1-4 TRBV18 ASSSQTGNEKLF
. TRBJ1-2 TRBV25-1 VSSPVYGYT
many TRBJ2-2 TRBV9 ASSDPKGQGLGYNTGELF
. . TRBV3-1 ASSQGLGVYEQY
few TRBJ2-1 TRBV20-1 SAPPASGGPSYNEQF
. TRBJ2-1 TRBV24-1 ATSDFSIPEQF
few TRBJ2-7 TRBV7-8 ASSPLPGTY
. . TRBV27 ASRSDRAKETQY
few TRBJ1-4 TRBV20-1 SALSGQLNEKLF
. TRBJ2-1 TRBV5-1 ASSLAGTGMDEQF
. TRBJ1-4 TRBV29-1 SATGQANEKLF
few TRBJ2-5 TRBV10-3 AISRGAQQETQY
. . TRBV18 ASSPQAGRDIQY
. TRBJ2-1 TRBV3-1 ASSRAGGYEQF
. TRBJ2-1 TRBV12-3/TRBV12-4 ASSLQSGQF
few TRBJ2-5 TRBV5-1 ASSFGTSGGQETQY
. TRBJ2-2 TRBV10-2 ASSGQGRGGELF
few TRBJ2-1 TRBV25-1 ASSEFSAGVYNEQF
few . TRBV11-2 ASSLGLVEETQY
. TRBJ2-4 TRBV20-1 SARDRVRQGGNIQY
. TRBJ2-3 TRBV5-1 ASSADRGEDTQY
. TRBJ1-1 TRBV2 ASSSGQSWDTEAF
. TRBJ2-5 TRBV7-6 ASSSRTGAQETQY
. TRBJ2-7 TRBV7-9 ASSFNPGLGPYEQY
. TRBJ1-1 TRBV15 ATSRDRTGGRVTEAF
. TRBJ1-4 TRBV5-4 ASSFQGHEKLF
few TRBJ1-1 TRBV15 ATSRYDGGDTEAF
few TRBJ2-5 TRBV20-1 SAPQMQETQY
. TRBJ2-3 TRBV5-4 ASSLAPFDSDTQY
few TRBJ2-5 TRBV6-1 ASSRQGLPPRLQETQY
. TRBJ1-6 TRBV3-1 ASSPTGMGSPLH
few TRBJ2-1 TRBV7-9 ASSFQRVSQF
. TRBJ2-6 TRBV15 ATSSGLRNSGANVLT
. TRBJ2-2 TRBV7-9 ASSLELDTGELF
once TRBJ2-5 TRBV12-3/TRBV12-4 ASSLSGTKIETQY
. TRBJ2-3 TRBV12-3/TRBV12-4 AGSPLGNTQY
. TRBJ2-1 TRBV3-1 ASSQSLAGGQLYNEQF
. TRBJ2-3 TRBV9 ASSAAGDVNTQY
. TRBJ2-6 TRBV5-1 ASSLEGTGGSGTNVLT
. TRBJ2-5 TRBV3-1 ASSTLGSSYNEQY
few TRBJ2-1 TRBV20-1 SASGYQNEQF